This T cell receptor (beta chain) is from a study of OX40 agonist ivuxolimab in advanced cancers. Whole-study findings and limits: Still undetermined is the antigen specificity of the expanded peripheral T cells. Expanded clones tended on average to be more numerous among CD8+ T cells than CD4+. Partial responders receiving 0.1-3.0 mg/kg showed among the lowest clonal expansion.

TCRdb's copy holds only in-frame clones and misses some; the assay was immunoSEQ multiplex PCR. The table has 85,000 to 100,000 clones, about 87% seen once. As regards this clone: Its antigen is unidentified.

This clonotype was sampled from an adult with an advanced solid tumor such as melanoma, head and neck, liver or kidney cancer. Source: CD4+ or CD8+ T cells sorted from blood, taken in a trial of the OX40 agonist ivuxolimab.

CDR3 nucleotide sequence: TGTGCCAGCAGCGGAGCGGGGGGCACAGATACGCAGTATTTT. This codes for CASSGAGGTDTQYF. The chain uses TRBV11-3 and TRBJ2-3; 8 bases fit TRBD2. The junction had 2 bases not matched to a gene; V was cut back by 5 bases and J by 1 base. The CDR3 has 14 residues. Germline CDR1 SGHNT, CDR2 YENEEA.